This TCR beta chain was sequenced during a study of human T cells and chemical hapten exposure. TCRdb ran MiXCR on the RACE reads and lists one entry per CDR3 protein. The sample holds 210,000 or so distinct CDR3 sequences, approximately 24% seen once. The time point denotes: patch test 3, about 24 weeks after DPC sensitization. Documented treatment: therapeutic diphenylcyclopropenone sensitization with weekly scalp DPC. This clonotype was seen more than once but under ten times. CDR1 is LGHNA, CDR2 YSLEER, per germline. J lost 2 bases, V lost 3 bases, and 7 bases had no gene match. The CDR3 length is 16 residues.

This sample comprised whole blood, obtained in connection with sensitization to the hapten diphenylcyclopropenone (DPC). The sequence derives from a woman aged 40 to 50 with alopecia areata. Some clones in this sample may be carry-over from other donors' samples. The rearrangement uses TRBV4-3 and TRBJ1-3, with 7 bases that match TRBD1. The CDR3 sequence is CASSQLTGQAGNTIYF. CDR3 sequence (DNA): TGCGCCAGCAGCCAGCTGACAGGGCAGGCTGGAAACACCATATATTTT.